This T cell receptor beta chain was observed in a study of regulatory T cells in long-lasting Graves disease. Arm-PCR of CDR3 regions with iRepertoire HTBI primers generated TCR beta libraries. TCRdb redid the calling of the multiplex PCR reads with MiXCR, one entry per CDR3 protein. The sample lists 550,000 to 700,000 distinct CDR3 sequences; around 16% were seen once. The CDR3 has 15 amino acids. V lost 6 bases and J 0 bases, leaving 12 bases between the germline ends. Overall study findings and caveats: Favored usage of TRBV28, TRBJ1-2 and TRBJ2-5 was recorded in persistent disease.

This clonotype was detected a few times. The target antigen is unknown. Time point in this sample: newly diagnosed GD, antithyroid drugs for less than 3 months. Scientists built the TCR library using RNA that was extracted from PBMCs. The source of the patients was an endocrinology department in Xi'an, China. A further study also used this sample, focusing on T cells in Graves' hyperthyroidism and ophthalmopathy. From that study: Hyperthyroidism patients were newly diagnosed, had disease duration under 2 months, and were aged 18 to 65 years.

This TCR was recovered from a man between 18 and 29 years old with Graves disease. This chain links TRBV12-3 or TRBV12-4 with TRBJ1-5, with D unresolved. The sequenced sample was peripheral blood mononuclear cells (PBMCs), obtained at new diagnosis, from a patient treated with antithyroid drugs. CDR3 DNA sequence: TGTGCCAGCAGCACAACAGAGAATAGCAATCAGCCCCAGCATTTT. Its translation: CASSTTENSNQPQHF.